This TCR beta chain was observed in a study of identical twins. General study results and limits: Abundant beta clonotypes from cord blood bore fewer insertions; memory repertoires lacked this pattern.

V lost 6 bases to trimming and J lost 0 bases; unmatched junction nucleotides: 6. The CDR3 runs 16 residues. Germline values: CDR1 WSHSY, CDR2 SAAADI. This clonotype has a handful of counts. Its specificity is not known. TCRdb reprocessed the 5' RACE reads via MiXCR and lists one record per CDR3 protein. This sample carries about 250,000 distinct CDR3 sequences, roughly 8% of them seen once, and the ten largest clones take less than 4%. These data also featured in a second study, about yellow fever vaccine responses in identical twins.

Input material: CD8+ T cells sorted from blood. This clonotype originated in a woman between 18 and 29 years old in good health. V and J are TRBV10-2 and TRBJ2-2; 8 positions agree with TRBD1. The CDR3 DNA follows: TGCGCCAGCAGGAGCGGACAGGGCGCGAACACCGGGGAGCTGTTTTTT. Protein: CASRSGQGANTGELFF.